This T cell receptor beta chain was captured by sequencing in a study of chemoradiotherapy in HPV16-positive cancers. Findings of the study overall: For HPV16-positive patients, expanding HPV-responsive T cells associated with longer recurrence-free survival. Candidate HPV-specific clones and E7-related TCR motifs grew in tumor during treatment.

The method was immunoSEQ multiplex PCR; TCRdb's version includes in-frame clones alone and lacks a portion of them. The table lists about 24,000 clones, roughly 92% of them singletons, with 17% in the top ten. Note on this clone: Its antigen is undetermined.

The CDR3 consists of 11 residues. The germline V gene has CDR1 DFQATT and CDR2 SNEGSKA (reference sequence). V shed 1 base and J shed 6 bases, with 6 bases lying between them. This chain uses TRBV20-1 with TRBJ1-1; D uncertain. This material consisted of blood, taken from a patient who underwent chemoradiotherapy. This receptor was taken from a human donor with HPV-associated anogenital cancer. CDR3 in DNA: TGCAGTGCTAGAGCCGCGGCTGAAGCTTTCTTT. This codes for CSARAAAEAFF.